A single sample is the source of the 20 T cell receptor beta chains below, sequenced in a study of cytomegalovirus exposure and HLA in healthy donors. PCR involved 60 Vbeta and 13 Jbeta primers. Produced via immunoSEQ multiplex PCR; TCRdb's table is partial and in-frame only. The sample yields 150,000 to 200,000 clones, roughly 79% seen once. Sequenced input: PBMCs. These TCRs come from a woman in her twenties or thirties in good health and CMV-seropositive.

The chain's CDR3 is CASSVYGRAEDGYTF. Written as DNA, the CDR3 is TGTGCCAGCAGCGTATATGGGAGGGCTGAGGATGGCTACACCTTC. V gene TRBV9 combines with J gene TRBJ1-2; D gene uncertain. Germline loops: CDR1 SGDLS, CDR2 YYNGEE. Trimming took off 1 base at V and 6 bases at J, with 16 bases between the two ends. This CDR3 is built from 15 residues.

This clone has just one count. The rearrangement links TRBV27 to TRBJ2-7; tentative D call: TRBD1 (5 bases). The V gene's germline CDR1 is MNHEY and CDR2 SMNVEV (reference sequence). CDR3 length: 14 amino acids. Trimming stripped 3 bases from V and 3 bases from J, with 12 bases between. CDR3 coding DNA: TGTGCCAGCAGTTTTCAGGGTCCCCTCTACGAGCAGTACTTC. Its protein is CASSFQGPLYEQYF.

The chain combines TRBV9 with TRBJ2-7; TRBD1 might be the D (6 bases). CDR1 is SGDLS, CDR2 YYNGEE, per germline. CDR3 length equals 16 residues. Between the trimmed V and J ends, which lost 0 bases and 4 bases, there was a span of 17 bases. CDR3 DNA sequence: TGTGCCAGCAGCGTAGCGAGGTCAGGGGAACCTTACGAGCAGTACTTC. Its translation is CASSVARSGEPYEQYF.

This chain links TRBV21-1 with TRBJ2-1; TRBD1, as called in the table, went unchecked against the DNA. TRBV21-1 is a pseudogene. The CDR3 loop spans 16 amino acids. For the CDR3, the DNA is TGTGCCAGCAGCAAATCCCGGGACAGGGAAGACAATGAGCAGTTCTTC. Its translation is CASSKSRDREDNEQFF.

This chain links TRBV5-1 with TRBJ2-1; D is unresolved. Trimming shortened V by 2 bases and J by 4 bases, and 7 bases separated the two germline ends. The germline gives CDR1 SGHRS, CDR2 YFSETQ. The CDR3 totals 13 residues. CDR3 bases: TGCGCCAGCAGCTTTTCCGGGTACAATGAGCAGTTCTTC. It is translated as CASSFSGYNEQFF.

The gene calls are TRBV19 and TRBJ1-2, with no clear D. Trimming removed 1 base at V and 6 bases at J, with 15 bases between. This CDR3 contains 15 residues. Germline loops: CDR1 LNHDA, CDR2 SQIVND (reference sequence). For the CDR3, the DNA is TGTGCCAGTAGTATAGTGCCAGCCTTTCGGGATGGCTACACCTTC. As protein: CASSIVPAFRDGYTF.

J is TRBJ1-2 and V is TRBV27; tentatively, D is TRBD1 (6 bases). Looked up from germline, CDR1 is MNHEY and CDR2 is SMNVEV (reference sequence). This CDR3 region has 15 residues. With 2 bases removed from V and 5 bases from J, the gap between germline ends came to 15 bases. The DNA for the CDR3 is TGTGCCAGCAGTTTAATTCCCCGGACAGCATATGGCTACACCTTC. This gives the protein CASSLIPRTAYGYTF.

The CDR3 is CASSAGTGGFNTEAFF. The CDR3 coding sequence is TGTGCCAGCAGTGCCGGGACAGGGGGTTTTAACACTGAAGCTTTCTTT. The chain combines TRBV27 with TRBJ1-1; 11 nucleotides line up with TRBD1. Germline V gene sequence: CDR1 MNHEY, CDR2 SMNVEV (reference sequence). J was trimmed by 2 bases and V by 5 bases; bases with no gene match: 7. This CDR3 has 16 amino acids.

The rearrangement uses TRBV10-3 and TRBJ2-2, with 9 positions matching TRBD1. In germline, CDR1 is ENHRY, CDR2 SYGVKD. J was trimmed by 0 bases and V by 10 bases; bases with no gene match: 9. The CDR3 is made up of 16 amino acids. The CDR3: CASGQGTPSNTGELFF. Here the CDR3 DNA reads TGTGCCAGCGGACAGGGGACACCTTCGAACACCGGGGAGCTGTTTTTT.

This chain connects TRBV7-2 to TRBJ2-5, with 7 bases lining up with TRBD1. The CDR3 extends over 12 amino acids. Germline V gene lookup returns CDR1 SGHTA and CDR2 FQGNSA. V lost 10 bases to trimming and J lost 1 base; unmatched junction nucleotides: 3. The CDR3 spells CATRTGQETQYF. As DNA, the CDR3 is TGTGCCACCAGGACAGGCCAAGAGACCCAGTACTTC.

The sample holds one count of this clone. This chain links TRBV6-1 with TRBJ1-3; 7 bases line up with TRBD1. CDR1 is MNHNS, CDR2 SASEGT, per germline. Unmatched junction bases numbered 9, after V lost 4 bases and J lost 9 bases. CDR3 size: 14 residues. Here the CDR3 reads CASSGQGLGGTIYF. The CDR3 DNA reads TGTGCCAGCAGTGGACAGGGCCTAGGCGGCACCATATATTTT.

The chain couples TRBV27 to TRBJ2-3; D ambiguous. The germline V gene encodes CDR1 MNHEY and CDR2 SMNVEV (reference sequence). Trimming shortened V by 5 bases and J by 0 bases, and 12 bases separated the two germline ends. This CDR3 comprises 15 residues. The CDR3 DNA reads as TGTGCCAGCAGTAGGTACAGAGTTAGCACAGATACGCAGTATTTT. This translates into CASSRYRVSTDTQYF.

V gene TRBV7-9 combines with J gene TRBJ2-5; TRBD2 agrees at 10 bases. The junction had 4 bases not matched to a gene; V was cut back by 2 bases and J by 1 base. Germline CDR1 and CDR2: SEHNR and FQNEAQ (reference sequence). This CDR3 has 16 residues. The CDR3, as DNA: TGTGCCAGCAGCTTACCTAGCGGGGGAACCCAAGAGACCCAGTACTTC. Translated, it gives CASSLPSGGTQETQYF.

The chain links TRBV5-1 to TRBJ2-1; TRBD2 matches at 14 bases. The junction had 6 bases not matched to a gene; V was cut back by 4 bases and J by 9 bases. CDR3 size: 15 residues. Germline CDR1 is SGHRS and CDR2 is YFSETQ. The CDR3 loop is CASSRGTSGRIEQFF. CDR3 nucleotide sequence: TGCGCCAGCAGCCGTGGGACTAGCGGGAGAATTGAGCAGTTCTTC.

This clone showed up just a few times. This rearrangement joins TRBV18 to TRBJ2-2; a possible D gene is TRBD1 (5 bases). Trimming pared 2 bases from V and 2 bases from J, leaving 6 bases between. The CDR3 extends over 14 amino acids. In germline, CDR1 is KGHSH, CDR2 LQKENI. The CDR3 spells CASSPDRNTGELFF. CDR3 DNA sequence: TGTGCCAGCTCACCAGACAGAAACACCGGGGAGCTGTTTTTT.

CDR3 region: CASSGGRMNEKLFF. The DNA for the CDR3 is TGTGCCAGCAGCGGGGGGCGGATGAATGAAAAACTGTTTTTT. The genes are TRBV9 and TRBJ1-4, with TRBD1 as a possible D gene (6 bases). Trimming cost V 3 bases and J 5 bases, with 11 bases left between them. The CDR3 totals 14 residues. Germline values: CDR1 SGDLS, CDR2 YYNGEE.

The chain recombines TRBV25-1 with TRBJ1-1; 9 nucleotides agree with TRBD1. J gave up 0 bases and V 5 bases, and 10 bases lay outside the gene matches. In germline, CDR1 is MGHDK, CDR2 SYGVNS. The CDR3 runs 17 residues. The CDR3 nucleotides are TGTGCCAGCAGTCCGAACTTGGGGACAGGGCTGAACACTGAAGCTTTCTTT. Protein product: CASSPNLGTGLNTEAFF.

This clone was observed a single time. Other DNA sequences in this sample translate to the same CDR3. V is TRBV5-1 and J is TRBJ1-1; no clear D. V gave up 4 bases and J gave up 1 base, with 5 bases separating them. CDR1 is SGHRS, CDR2 YFSETQ, per germline. The CDR3 runs to 12 residues. CDR3 sequence reads: CASSGQNTEAFF. The CDR3 coding sequence is TGCGCCAGCAGCGGGCAGAACACTGAAGCTTTCTTT.

This clone was counted once. The chain combines TRBV14 with TRBJ1-1, with a possible D match to TRBD1 (6 bases). CDR1 SGHDN and CDR2 FVKESK come from the germline V gene. With 0 bases removed from V and 0 bases from J, the gap between germline ends came to 11 bases. The CDR3 length is 16 residues. The DNA of the CDR3 is TGTGCCAGCAGCCAAGATAGGGGGACACTGAACACTGAAGCTTTCTTT. Translating it yields CASSQDRGTLNTEAFF.

The sample holds a few counts of this clone. The chain couples TRBV28 to TRBJ2-7, with D possibly matching TRBD1 (6 bases). The CDR3 has 15 amino acids. Trimming removed 4 bases at V and 3 bases at J, with 16 bases between. Germline V CDR1 and CDR2: MDHEN, SYDVKM. Here the CDR3 DNA reads TGTGCCAGCAGTTCCACCACAGGGCCCATCTACGAGCAGTACTTC. Protein: CASSSTTGPIYEQYF.